This record concerns one T cell receptor (beta chain) sequence. The sample belongs to a study of cytomegalovirus exposure and HLA in healthy donors. Both 60 Vbeta primers and 13 Jbeta primers went into the PCR. Assay: immunoSEQ multiplex PCR; the TCRdb copy retains only in-frame clones and omits some. The sample holds over 200,000 clones, roughly 82% seen once. Germline V gives CDR1 SQVTM, CDR2 ANQGSEA. The CDR3 contains 12 residues. V was clipped by 6 bases and J by 5 bases, with 10 bases between them. The source of this sequence is a woman in her 40s in good health and CMV-seropositive. The specimen was PBMCs. The chain has TRBV29-1 and TRBJ2-2; D is undetermined. CDR3 amino acids: CSVHAKTGELFF. DNA for the CDR3: TGCAGCGTCCACGCTAAGACCGGGGAGCTGTTTTTT.